Sequencing of this T cell receptor (beta chain) was carried out in a study of cytomegalovirus exposure and HLA in healthy donors. Study-level background: Within an early data release were approximately 85 million unique TCRs drawn from HLA-typed donors. Study-level findings and limits: TCR beta sequences reportedly predicted the HLA-A and HLA-B alleles of most subjects accurately.

Comments on this clone: Antigen specificity is unknown.

60 Vbeta and 13 Jbeta primers were used in PCR. Method: immunoSEQ multiplex PCR; TCRdb's copy keeps in-frame clones and lacks some. The table records about 160,000 clones, around 78% of them present only once. The germline V gene encodes CDR1 MNHNS and CDR2 SASEGT. Trimming stripped 5 bases from V and 0 bases from J, with 10 bases between. CDR3 length: 14 amino acids. The chain is built from TRBV6-1 and TRBJ1-1; D is unresolved. Sequencing was carried out using PBMCs. This TCR was sampled from a man aged 40-49 years in good health and CMV-seronegative. The CDR3 DNA sequence: TGTGCCAGCAGTTGGACTCCTATGAACACTGAAGCTTTCTTT. It yields the protein CASSWTPMNTEAFF.